This record concerns one TCR beta chain sequence. Its matching antigen is unknown. These data belong to a study of cytomegalovirus exposure and HLA in healthy donors. Study-wide points: Investigators reported approximately 150 TCR beta chains as tied to cytomegalovirus. In vitro testing confirmed a few CMV-associated chains as specific for CMV antigens.

The V gene's germline CDR1 is MNHNS and CDR2 SASEGT. Between the trimmed V and J ends, which lost 6 bases and 0 bases, there was a span of 11 bases. The CDR3 runs to 15 residues. Clones were read by immunoSEQ multiplex PCR, and TCRdb kept only the in-frame ones, dropping some. In the table there are approximately 210,000 clones, about 82% of which are singletons. Sequencing was carried out using PBMCs. The V gene is TRBV6-1, the J gene TRBJ2-2, with TRBD1 as a possible D gene (5 bases). The TCR was taken from a woman between 18 and 29 years old in good health and CMV-seronegative. The CDR3 reads CASRTDRSNTGELFF. The CDR3 DNA reads TGTGCCAGCAGGACCGACAGATCGAACACCGGGGAGCTGTTTTTT.